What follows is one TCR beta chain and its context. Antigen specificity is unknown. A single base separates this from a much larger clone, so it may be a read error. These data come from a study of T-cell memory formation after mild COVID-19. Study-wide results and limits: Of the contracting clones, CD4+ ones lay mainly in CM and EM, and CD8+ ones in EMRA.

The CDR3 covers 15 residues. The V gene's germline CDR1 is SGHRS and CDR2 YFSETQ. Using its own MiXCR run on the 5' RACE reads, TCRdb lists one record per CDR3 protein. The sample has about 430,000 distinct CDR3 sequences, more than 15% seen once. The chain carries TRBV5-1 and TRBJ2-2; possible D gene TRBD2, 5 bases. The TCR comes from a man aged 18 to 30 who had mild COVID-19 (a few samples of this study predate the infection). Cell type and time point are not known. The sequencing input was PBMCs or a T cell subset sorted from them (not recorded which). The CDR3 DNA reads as TGCGCCAGCAGGTCGGCGGGCTCGAACACCTGGGAGCTGTTTTTT. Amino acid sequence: CASRSAGSNTWELFF.